The present TCR beta chain was sequenced within a study of tissue T cells after allogeneic stem cell transplantation. The study, taken as a whole, reports: In patients and mice, blood and spleen missed much of tissue repertoire.

Sample time point: mouse harvest day 7 after allogeneic transplant. Mouse grafts combined 10^7 T-cell-depleted bone marrow cells with 10^6 splenic CD5+ T cells. This mouse GVHD model was MHC-mismatched B6 to BALB/c, profiled day 7 or 14. The protocol was immunoSEQ multiplex PCR, while the TCRdb copy is restricted to in-frame clones and leaves out a portion. The sample includes roughly 5,300 clones, 51% of them seen just once. A word on this clone: What it binds is unknown. The listed genes are named as in mouse. Sequencing ends 1 residue short of the CDR3 end; the germline J gene provides the rest.

J gave up 5 bases and V 5 bases, and 3 bases lay outside the gene matches. This CDR3 comprises 14 residues. Germline V gene data show CDR1 as SNHLY and CDR2 as FYNGKV (reference sequence). The chain links TRBV3 to TRBJ2-4, with 11 bases that match TRBD2. This sequence originates from a female BALB/c mouse given C57BL/6 T cells with graft-versus-host disease after an allogeneic hematopoietic cell transplant. Material: gut tissue. The CDR3 spells CASSHGTGGNTLYF. The CDR3 bases that were read are TGTGCCAGCAGCCACGGGACTGGGGGAAACACCTTGTAC.